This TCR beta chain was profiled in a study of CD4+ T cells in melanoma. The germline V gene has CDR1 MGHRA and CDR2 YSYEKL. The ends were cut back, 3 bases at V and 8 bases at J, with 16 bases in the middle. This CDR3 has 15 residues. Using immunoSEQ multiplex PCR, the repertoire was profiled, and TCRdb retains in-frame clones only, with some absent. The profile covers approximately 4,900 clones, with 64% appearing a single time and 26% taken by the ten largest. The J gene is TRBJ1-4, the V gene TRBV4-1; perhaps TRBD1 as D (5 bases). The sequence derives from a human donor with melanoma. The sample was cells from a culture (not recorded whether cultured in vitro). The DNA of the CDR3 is TGCGCCAGCAGCCAGCCGGGCGGGGGGGAAGAAAAACTGTTTTTT. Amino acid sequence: CASSQPGGGEEKLFF.